The TCR beta chain described here comes from a study of tumor-infiltrating lymphocytes in oesophageal squamous cell carcinoma. TCRdb reprocessed the PCR reads with MiXCR, giving one entry per CDR3 protein. The sample has under 8,500 distinct CDR3 sequences, 15% to 19% seen once. Specimen: blood. This receptor was taken from a male donor with esophageal squamous cell carcinoma.

CDR3 in DNA: TGTGCCAGCAGCCAGGGGGAGGGTCCCCAGCATTTT. This translates into CASSQGEGPQHF. The rearrangement uses TRBV3-1 and TRBJ1-5; D perhaps matches TRBD1 (5 bases). The germline V gene encodes CDR1 LGHDT and CDR2 YNNKEL (reference sequence). V was cut by 3 bases and J by 10 bases, with 10 bases left in between. The CDR3 spans 12 residues.